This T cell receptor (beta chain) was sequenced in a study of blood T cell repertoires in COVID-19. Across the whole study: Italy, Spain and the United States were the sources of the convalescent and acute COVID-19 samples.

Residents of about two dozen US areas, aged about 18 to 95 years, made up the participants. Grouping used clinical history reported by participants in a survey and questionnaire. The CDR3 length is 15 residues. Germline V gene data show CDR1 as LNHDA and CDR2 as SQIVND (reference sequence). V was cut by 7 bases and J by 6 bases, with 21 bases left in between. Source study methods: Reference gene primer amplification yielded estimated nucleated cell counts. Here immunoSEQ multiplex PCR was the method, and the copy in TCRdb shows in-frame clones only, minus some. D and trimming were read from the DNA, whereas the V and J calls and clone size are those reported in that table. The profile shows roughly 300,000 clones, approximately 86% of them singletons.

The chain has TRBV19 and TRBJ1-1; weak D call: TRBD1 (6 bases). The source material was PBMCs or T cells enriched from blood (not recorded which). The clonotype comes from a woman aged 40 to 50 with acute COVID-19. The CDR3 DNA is TGTGCCAGTACCAACTCCCCTCGGGGGGGCCCTGAAGCTTTCTTT. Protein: CASTNSPRGGPEAFF. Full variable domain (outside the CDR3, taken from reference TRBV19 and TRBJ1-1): DGGITQSPKYLFRKEGQNVTLSCEQNLNHDAMYWYRQDPGQGLRLIYYSQIVNDFQKGDIAEGYSVSREKKESFPLTVTSAQKNPTAFYLCASTNSPRGGPEAFFGQGTRLTVV.